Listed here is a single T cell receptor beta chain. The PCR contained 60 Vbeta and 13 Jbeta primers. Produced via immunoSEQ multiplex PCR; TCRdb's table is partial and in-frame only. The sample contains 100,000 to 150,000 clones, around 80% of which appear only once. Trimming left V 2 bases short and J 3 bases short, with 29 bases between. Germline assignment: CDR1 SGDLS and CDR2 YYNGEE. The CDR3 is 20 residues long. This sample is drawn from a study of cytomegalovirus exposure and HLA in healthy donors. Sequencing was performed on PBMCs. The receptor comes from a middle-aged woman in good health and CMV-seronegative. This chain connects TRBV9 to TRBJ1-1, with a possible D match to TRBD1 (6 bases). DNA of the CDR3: TGTGCCAGCAGCGTTCAGGAGAGGTACCTTGGGGGGGGCAGGGACACTGAAGCTTTCTTT. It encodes CASSVQERYLGGGRDTEAFF.